Below are 11 T cell receptor beta chains sequenced from a single sample in a study of blood T cell repertoires in COVID-19. The data were produced by immunoSEQ multiplex PCR, yet TCRdb's version contains in-frame clones alone and is incomplete. The sample has over 200,000 clones; roughly 80% are singletons. Material: peripheral blood. The receptors were gathered from a human donor in a cohort sampled during active COVID-19.

This clone has only one observation. This chain connects TRBV10-2 to TRBJ2-7; TRBD1 might be the D (7 bases). The V gene lost 4 bases and the J gene lost 4 bases, with 11 bases spanning the gap. This CDR3 is 13 amino acids long. Germline V gene data show CDR1 as WSHSY and CDR2 as SAAADI. The CDR3 region has the DNA TGCGCCAGCAGTGCCCAGGGGGGATACGAGCAGTACTTC. Translated: CASSAQGGYEQYF.

The CDR3 loop is CATSDPTGQETQYF. In nucleotides, the CDR3 is TGTGCCACCAGTGACCCCACAGGACAAGAGACCCAGTACTTC. The chain couples TRBV24-1 to TRBJ2-5, with a tentative D call TRBD1 (5 bases). Germline CDR1 reads KGHDR; CDR2 reads SFDVKD. The CDR3 has 14 amino acids. Between the trimmed V and J ends, which lost 4 bases and 2 bases, there was a span of 10 bases.

The V call is TRBV9, the J call TRBJ2-5; weak D call: TRBD1 (6 bases). Looked up from germline, CDR1 is SGDLS and CDR2 is YYNGEE. V was cut by 4 bases and J by 0 bases, with 13 bases left in between. This CDR3 is 15 amino acids long. CDR3 sequence (DNA): TGTGCCAGCAGCCCCGGGACAAACCACCAAGAGACCCAGTACTTC. Protein product: CASSPGTNHQETQYF.

A remark on this clone: Other DNA sequences in the sample encode the same CDR3. The chain links TRBV29-1 to TRBJ2-7, with unresolved D. With 3 bases removed from V and 0 bases from J, the gap between germline ends came to 3 bases. This CDR3 contains 11 residues. Germline assignment: CDR1 SQVTM and CDR2 ANQGSEA. The DNA for the CDR3 is TGCAGCGTTGATATCTCCTACGAGCAGTACTTC. Encoded protein: CSVDISYEQYF.

The V and J genes are TRBV18 and TRBJ1-4; D perhaps matches TRBD1 (5 bases). Germline CDR1 and CDR2: KGHSH and LQKENI. With 4 bases removed from V and 3 bases from J, the gap between germline ends came to 9 bases. The CDR3 runs 14 residues. CDR3 sequence: CASSRQFSNEKLFF. In nucleotides, the CDR3 is TGTGCCAGCTCACGACAGTTTTCTAATGAAAAACTGTTTTTT.

The chain uses TRBV11-3 and TRBJ1-2, with D tentatively TRBD1 (5 bases). Germline V gene lookup returns CDR1 SGHNT and CDR2 YENEEA. This CDR3 has 14 residues. Deletions cut 5 bases from V and 5 bases from J, with 15 bases between. CDR3 bases: TGTGCCAGCAGCCGGGGATCGGGGGGGTATGGCTACACCTTC. Its translation is CASSRGSGGYGYTF. The full variable domain, with the rest looked up from reference TRBV11-3 and TRBJ1-2, is EAGVVQSPRYKIIEKKQPVAFWCNPISGHNTLYWYLQNLGQGPELLIRYENEEAVDDSQLPKDRFSAERLKGVDSTLKIQPAELGDSAVYLCASSRGSGGYGYTFGSGTRLTVV.

Here the CDR3 reads CASSSGQTYEQYF. The CDR3 DNA reads TGTGCCAGCAGCTCTGGACAGACCTACGAGCAGTACTTC. The chain couples TRBV5-5 to TRBJ2-7; possibly TRBD1 for D (6 bases). CDR1 is SGHKS and CDR2 is YYEKEE in the germline V gene (reference sequence). The length of the CDR3 is 13 residues. The V end was cut by 3 bases, the J end by 2 bases, with 9 bases between.

This chain links TRBV11-3 with TRBJ2-3; TRBD1 might be the D (5 bases). V was pared by 1 base and J by 4 bases, with 12 bases between. The CDR3 loop spans 15 amino acids. Germline CDR1 SGHNT, CDR2 YENEEA. CDR3 sequence reads: CASSLGGADADTQYF. CDR3 DNA: TGTGCCAGCAGCTTAGGGGGCGCAGATGCAGATACGCAGTATTTT.

This chain joins TRBV5-4 and TRBJ2-3; 10 bases are a match to TRBD2. Per the germline V gene, CDR1 is SGHNT and CDR2 is YYREEE (reference sequence). The CDR3 totals 14 residues. J was trimmed by 2 bases and V by 6 bases; bases with no gene match: 3. CDR3 residues: CASTTSGYTDTQYF. The CDR3 nucleotides are TGTGCCAGCACGACTAGCGGGTACACAGATACGCAGTATTTT.

The rearrangement links TRBV24-1 to TRBJ2-3, with TRBD1 identical over 7 bases. The V segment lost 4 bases and the J segment 2 bases; nucleotides outside the gene matches: 11. This CDR3 is 17 amino acids long. Germline CDR1 and CDR2: KGHDR and SFDVKD. The CDR3 sequence is CATSDPSRDSNTDTQYF. The CDR3 DNA is TGTGCCACCAGTGACCCCTCCCGGGACAGTAACACAGATACGCAGTATTTT.

This rearrangement joins TRBV18 to TRBJ2-4; 9 nucleotides agree with TRBD2. The CDR3 covers 16 residues. Germline V gene sequence: CDR1 KGHSH, CDR2 LQKENI. V shed 6 bases and J 3 bases; nucleotides not matched to a gene: 9. This CDR3 is CASSRRTSEDKNIQYF. CDR3 nucleotides: TGTGCCAGCTCCCGGCGGACTAGCGAGGACAAAAACATTCAGTACTTC.